This entry lists 2 T cell receptor beta chains sequenced from one sample in a study of blood T cell repertoires in COVID-19. Generated by immunoSEQ multiplex PCR, the TCRdb table keeps only in-frame clones and is missing some. The sample records about 75,000 clones, roughly 84% being singletons. The sample taken for sequencing was peripheral blood. The receptors here all came from a woman between 45 and 65 years old with acute or convalescent COVID-19.

The CDR3 DNA is TGTGCCAGCAGTTTTCTGACTAGCGGGGGCCCGGGGGCCTCCTACAATGAGCAGTTCTTC. Translation gives CASSFLTSGGPGASYNEQFF. The chain combines TRBV6-2 or TRBV6-3 with TRBJ2-1, with TRBD2 identical over 12 bases. CDR1 and CDR2 (germline): MNHEY, SVGEGT. The CDR3 has 20 amino acids. The V and J ends lost 4 bases and 0 bases, in that order; junction bases with no gene match: 13.

This chain connects TRBV5-4 to TRBJ2-1; 9 bases align to TRBD1. CDR1 and CDR2 (germline): SGHNT, YYREEE (reference sequence). V shed 3 bases and J 4 bases; nucleotides not matched to a gene: 8. This CDR3 has 16 amino acids. Written as DNA, the CDR3 is TGTGCCAGCAGCTGGGAGGGGACAGGGTCTTACAATGAGCAGTTCTTC. Its translation is CASSWEGTGSYNEQFF.